The present T cell receptor beta chain was sequenced within a study of blood T cell repertoires in COVID-19. Study information: Spain, Italy and the United States supplied samples that represented acute and convalescent COVID-19.

From germline, CDR1 is MGHDK and CDR2 SYGVNS. CDR3 length: 14 residues. Trimming left V 6 bases short and J 1 base short, with 7 bases between. In the original analysis: Nucleated cell counts were estimated from reference gene primer amplification. Measured with immunoSEQ multiplex PCR; TCRdb has only the in-frame clones, and not every one. D and trimming were read from the DNA, whereas the V and J calls and clone size are those reported in that table. The sample lists over 150,000 clones; over 75% were seen once. Seattle's cohort entered during active infection and was followed longitudinally. This clone appeared once.

The TCR comes from a man aged 55-75 years with COVID-19, enrolled during active disease. The chain recombines TRBV25-1 with TRBJ2-6; tentative D call: TRBD2 (5 bases). Sequencing was carried out using peripheral blood. The CDR3 sequence is CASSPGSGANVLTF. DNA of the CDR3: TGTGCCAGCAGCCCGGGGTCTGGGGCCAACGTCCTGACTTTC.